A selection of T cell receptor beta chains follows, all from one sample in a study of CD4 T cells in relation to SARS-CoV-2 and coronaviruses. Sequencing used immunoSEQ multiplex PCR; TCRdb keeps in-frame clones, though not all of them. The table has tens of thousands of clones, about 75% seen once. Their target antigens are unknown. The source material was CD4+ T cells from PBMCs, cultured in vitro. These TCRs come from a human donor in good health. CDR3s include the opening cysteine and the closing phenylalanine or tryptophan. A D gene is named only where the DNA matches it firmly. Clone sizes are given selectively: once, few, many, or a class where the clone is expanded.

D gene: .
clone size: .
J gene: TRBJ2-2
V gene: TRBV19
CDR3 DNA: TGTGCCAGTCAGACAATGTGGGACACCGGGGAGCTGTTTTTT
CDR3 protein: CASQTMWDTGELFF

D gene: .
clone size: .
J gene: TRBJ2-1
V gene: TRBV6-5
CDR3 DNA: TGTGCCAGCAGCAACAGGCGGTCCTACAATGAGCAGTTCTTC
CDR3 protein: CASSNRRSYNEQFF

D gene: TRBD1
clone size: once
J gene: TRBJ2-7
V gene: TRBV5-4
CDR3 DNA: TGTGCCAGCAGCGTTAATCAGGGGGCTTCGCGCTACGAGCAGTACTTC
CDR3 protein: CASSVNQGASRYEQYF

D gene: .
clone size: .
J gene: TRBJ1-1
V gene: TRBV5-1
CDR3 DNA: TGCGCCAGCAGCTTGGACTACCAGGTTAACACTGAAGCTTTCTTT
CDR3 protein: CASSLDYQVNTEAFF

D gene: TRBD1
clone size: .
J gene: TRBJ1-6
V gene: TRBV2
CDR3 DNA: TGTGCCAACCTCAAGTCCCGGGACAGGGGTAATTCACCCCTCCACTTT
CDR3 protein: CANLKSRDRGNSPLHF

D gene: .
clone size: .
J gene: TRBJ2-5
V gene: TRBV7-2
CDR3 DNA: TGTGCCAGCAGCTGGGCAGGGCAAGAGACCCAGTACTTC
CDR3 protein: CASSWAGQETQYF

D gene: TRBD1
clone size: .
J gene: TRBJ1-1
V gene: TRBV5-1
CDR3 DNA: TGCGCCAGCGGCCGGACAGGAATGAACACTGAAGCTTTCTTT
CDR3 protein: CASGRTGMNTEAFF

D gene: TRBD1
clone size: .
J gene: TRBJ2-1
V gene: TRBV5-1
CDR3 DNA: TGCGCCAGCAGCTTGGGGGACAGGGTAAATGAGCAGTTCTTC
CDR3 protein: CASSLGDRVNEQFF

D gene: TRBD2
clone size: .
J gene: TRBJ2-1
V gene: TRBV7-3
CDR3 DNA: TGTGCCAGCAGCTTACTTAGCGGGTATGAGCAGTTCTTC
CDR3 protein: CASSLLSGYEQFF

D gene: .
clone size: few
J gene: TRBJ1-3
V gene: TRBV28
CDR3 DNA: TGTGCCAGCAGTCGAAGCTCTGGAAACACCATATATTTT
CDR3 protein: CASSRSSGNTIYF

D gene: .
clone size: .
J gene: TRBJ2-5
V gene: TRBV4-3
CDR3 DNA: TGCGCCAGCAGCCAAGTAATTGGCGACCAAGAGACCCAGTACTTC
CDR3 protein: CASSQVIGDQETQYF

D gene: .
clone size: once
J gene: TRBJ2-1
V gene: TRBV30
CDR3 DNA: TGTGCCTCATTGGAAGGCTTGTACAATGAGCAGTTCTTC
CDR3 protein: CASLEGLYNEQFF

D gene: TRBD1
clone size: .
J gene: TRBJ1-5
V gene: TRBV25-1
CDR3 DNA: TGTGCCAGCAGTGACAGGGGGGCCAATCAGCCCCAGCATTTT
CDR3 protein: CASSDRGANQPQHF

D gene: TRBD1
clone size: .
J gene: TRBJ1-2
V gene: TRBV5-1
CDR3 DNA: TGCGCCAGCAGCATCCTAGGACAGGGGGCCTTCGGCCATGGCTACACCTTC
CDR3 protein: CASSILGQGAFGHGYTF

D gene: .
clone size: .
J gene: TRBJ1-2
V gene: TRBV4-3
CDR3 DNA: TGCGCCAGCAGCCCCCGTCATGCGTCGGGGTCGTTTGGCTACACCTTC
CDR3 protein: CASSPRHASGSFGYTF

D gene: TRBD1
clone size: few
J gene: TRBJ2-1
V gene: TRBV4-3
CDR3 DNA: TGCGCCAGCAGCCCCCAACAGGGGCTCGGGGCGAGTGAGCAGTTCTTC
CDR3 protein: CASSPQQGLGASEQFF

D gene: .
clone size: .
J gene: TRBJ1-2
V gene: TRBV6-8
CDR3 DNA: TGTGCCAGCAGTTACTCGAGGGGGGACCAGGGCTATGGCTACACCTTC
CDR3 protein: CASSYSRGDQGYGYTF

D gene: TRBD2
clone size: .
J gene: TRBJ2-1
V gene: TRBV30
CDR3 DNA: TGTGCCTGGAGTCGCCTGGCCGGGACTAGCGGGAAGACGTCCTACAATGAGCAGTTCTTC
CDR3 protein: CAWSRLAGTSGKTSYNEQFF

D gene: .
clone size: .
J gene: TRBJ2-3
V gene: TRBV27
CDR3 DNA: TGTGCCAGCGGTCCCTTTGGCACAGATACGCAGTATTTT
CDR3 protein: CASGPFGTDTQYF

D gene: .
clone size: .
J gene: TRBJ2-1
V gene: TRBV6-5
CDR3 DNA: .
CDR3 protein: CASSSSSGVYNEQFF

D gene: .
clone size: .
J gene: TRBJ2-7
V gene: TRBV30
CDR3 DNA: TGTGCCTGGGGGAAGACAGGCCAATTCTACGTGCAGTACTTC
CDR3 protein: CAWGKTGQFYVQYF

D gene: .
clone size: .
J gene: TRBJ2-1
V gene: TRBV9
CDR3 DNA: TGTGCCAGCAGCCCCAGACCAGGGATGGGCAATGAGCAGTTCTTC
CDR3 protein: CASSPRPGMGNEQFF

D gene: .
clone size: once
J gene: TRBJ2-6
V gene: TRBV7-2
CDR3 DNA: TGTGCCAGCAGCTTAGTTGGGGTGGGGTCCTCTGGGGCCAACGTCCTGACTTTC
CDR3 protein: CASSLVGVGSSGANVLTF

D gene: .
clone size: .
J gene: TRBJ2-7
V gene: TRBV30
CDR3 DNA: TGTGCCTGGAGTCTTGCCTCCTACGAGCAGTACTTC
CDR3 protein: CAWSLASYEQYF

D gene: TRBD1
clone size: .
J gene: TRBJ2-5
V gene: TRBV27
CDR3 DNA: TGTGCCAGCAGGAGGACAGGGAGGCAAGAGACCCAGTACTTC
CDR3 protein: CASRRTGRQETQYF

D gene: .
clone size: .
J gene: TRBJ2-5
V gene: TRBV5-8
CDR3 DNA: TGTGCCAGCAGCCGCGGGGTCCCCCAGTACTTC
CDR3 protein: CASSRGVPQYF

D gene: TRBD1
clone size: .
J gene: TRBJ2-5
V gene: TRBV29-1
CDR3 DNA: TGCAGCGTTGCAACCGGGACAGCCCAAGAGACCCAGTACTTC
CDR3 protein: CSVATGTAQETQYF

D gene: .
clone size: .
J gene: TRBJ1-2
V gene: TRBV5-4
CDR3 DNA: TGTGCCAGCAGCCATCCGACATCGAGGTATGGCTACACCTTC
CDR3 protein: CASSHPTSRYGYTF

D gene: TRBD1
clone size: .
J gene: TRBJ2-5
V gene: TRBV5-1
CDR3 DNA: TGCGCCAGCAGCAGGACAGGGGGCCAAGAGACCCAGTACTTC
CDR3 protein: CASSRTGGQETQYF

D gene: .
clone size: .
J gene: TRBJ2-7
V gene: TRBV18
CDR3 DNA: TGTGCCAGCTCACCACCGGGACCTACCTACGAGCAGTACTTC
CDR3 protein: CASSPPGPTYEQYF

D gene: TRBD1
clone size: .
J gene: TRBJ1-3
V gene: TRBV7-9
CDR3 DNA: TGTGCCACCCTGCCAGGGGGCGGAAACACCATATATTTT
CDR3 protein: CATLPGGGNTIYF

D gene: .
clone size: .
J gene: TRBJ2-4
V gene: TRBV2
CDR3 DNA: TGTGCCAGCAGACCAGGGGAAGCCAAAAACATTCAGTACTTC
CDR3 protein: CASRPGEAKNIQYF

D gene: TRBD2
clone size: .
J gene: TRBJ2-3
V gene: TRBV27
CDR3 DNA: TGTGCCAGCAGACTAGCGGGGGTACCAGATACGCAGTATTTT
CDR3 protein: CASRLAGVPDTQYF

D gene: .
clone size: .
J gene: TRBJ2-3
V gene: TRBV7-3
CDR3 DNA: TGTGCCAGCAGCTTATACGGGGGAGTTGGAGATACGCAGTATTTT
CDR3 protein: CASSLYGGVGDTQYF

D gene: .
clone size: .
J gene: TRBJ2-2
V gene: TRBV7-2
CDR3 DNA: TGTGCCAGCAGTATACGTGGGGTTGGGACCGGGGAGCTGTTTTTT
CDR3 protein: CASSIRGVGTGELFF

D gene: .
clone size: .
J gene: TRBJ1-2
V gene: TRBV14
CDR3 DNA: TGTGCCAGCAGCCGCGGACTCTTGAATGGCTACACCTTC
CDR3 protein: CASSRGLLNGYTF

D gene: TRBD1
clone size: .
J gene: TRBJ2-7
V gene: TRBV11-2
CDR3 DNA: TGTGCCAGCAGCCCCGGGACAGGGGGTGCTTACGAGCAGTACTTC
CDR3 protein: CASSPGTGGAYEQYF

D gene: TRBD2
clone size: .
J gene: TRBJ2-3
V gene: TRBV23-1
CDR3 DNA: TGCGCCAGCAGTCAATTAGTGTGGGCTAGCGGGAGTTTCGCAGATACGCAGTATTTT
CDR3 protein: CASSQLVWASGSFADTQYF

D gene: TRBD1
clone size: .
J gene: TRBJ1-2
V gene: TRBV7-9
CDR3 DNA: TGTGCCAGCAGCTTAGCCGGGACAGGGGCGCACTATGGCTACACCTTC
CDR3 protein: CASSLAGTGAHYGYTF

D gene: TRBD2
clone size: .
J gene: TRBJ2-7
V gene: TRBV11-2
CDR3 DNA: TGTGCCAGCAGCTTGGGACTAGCGGCCGACCCCTCCTACGAGCAGTACTTC
CDR3 protein: CASSLGLAADPSYEQYF

D gene: TRBD1
clone size: .
J gene: TRBJ2-4
V gene: TRBV7-9
CDR3 DNA: TGTGCCAGCAGCCTGTGGACAGGGCGAGCCAAAAACATTCAGTACTTC
CDR3 protein: CASSLWTGRAKNIQYF

D gene: TRBD2
clone size: once
J gene: TRBJ2-7
V gene: TRBV7-3
CDR3 DNA: TGTGCCAGCAGCCTAGGTGTGGGGACTAGCTACGAGCAGTACTTC
CDR3 protein: CASSLGVGTSYEQYF

D gene: .
clone size: .
J gene: TRBJ1-1
V gene: TRBV2
CDR3 DNA: TGTGCCAGCAGTCCGGACCATGGAACTGAAGCTTTCTTT
CDR3 protein: CASSPDHGTEAFF

D gene: .
clone size: .
J gene: TRBJ2-3
V gene: TRBV9
CDR3 DNA: TGTGCCAGCAGCGAGGGGCTAGCTAGCACAGATACGCAGTATTTT
CDR3 protein: CASSEGLASTDTQYF

D gene: .
clone size: .
J gene: TRBJ2-7
V gene: TRBV29-1
CDR3 DNA: TGCAGCGTTGGCTTCCGACAGGACCACGAGCAGTACTTC
CDR3 protein: CSVGFRQDHEQYF

D gene: TRBD2
clone size: .
J gene: TRBJ2-1
V gene: TRBV7-3
CDR3 DNA: TGTGCCAGCAGCTCAGCGGGAGGGTACAATGAGCAGTTCTTC
CDR3 protein: CASSSAGGYNEQFF

D gene: TRBD2
clone size: .
J gene: TRBJ2-2
V gene: TRBV28
CDR3 DNA: TGTGCCAGCAGTTATCCTAGCGGGGGGGCCGGGGAGCTGTTTTTT
CDR3 protein: CASSYPSGGAGELFF

D gene: .
clone size: .
J gene: TRBJ1-6
V gene: TRBV12-3/TRBV12-4
CDR3 DNA: TGTGCCAGCAGTGGTGCCAATAATTCACCCCTCCACTTT
CDR3 protein: CASSGANNSPLHF

D gene: TRBD1
clone size: .
J gene: TRBJ1-5
V gene: TRBV6-6
CDR3 DNA: TGTGCCAGCAGTTCAACACAGGGGATGAATCAGCCCCAGCATTTT
CDR3 protein: CASSSTQGMNQPQHF

D gene: .
clone size: once
J gene: TRBJ1-2
V gene: TRBV7-2
CDR3 DNA: TGTGCCAGCAGCATCAAACAGGGTCCTTATGGCTACACCTTC
CDR3 protein: CASSIKQGPYGYTF

D gene: .
clone size: .
J gene: TRBJ2-5
V gene: TRBV2
CDR3 DNA: TGTGCCAGCAGTGTTCGGACAGCGCAAGAGACCCAGTACTTC
CDR3 protein: CASSVRTAQETQYF

D gene: .
clone size: .
J gene: TRBJ2-1
V gene: TRBV4-1
CDR3 DNA: TGCGCCAGCAGCCATGGGGTCCTTGAGGTCATCCACAATGAGCAGTTCTTC
CDR3 protein: CASSHGVLEVIHNEQFF

D gene: .
clone size: .
J gene: TRBJ1-6
V gene: TRBV11-2
CDR3 DNA: TGTGCCAGCAGCTTAGCTGGGGTTCGTAATTCACCCCTCCACTTT
CDR3 protein: CASSLAGVRNSPLHF

D gene: .
clone size: .
J gene: TRBJ2-7
V gene: TRBV11-3
CDR3 DNA: TGTGCCAGCAGCTTAGGCGACAGCTACGAGCAGTACTTC
CDR3 protein: CASSLGDSYEQYF

D gene: TRBD1
clone size: .
J gene: TRBJ1-4
V gene: TRBV5-4
CDR3 DNA: TGTGCCAGCAGCTCTCGAACAGGGGGGAATGAAAAACTGTTTTTT
CDR3 protein: CASSSRTGGNEKLFF

D gene: TRBD2
clone size: .
J gene: TRBJ2-1
V gene: TRBV4-3
CDR3 DNA: TGCGCCAGCAGCCAAGCTAGCGGGGGGGCCAATGAGCAGTTCTTC
CDR3 protein: CASSQASGGANEQFF

D gene: TRBD1
clone size: .
J gene: TRBJ2-5
V gene: TRBV5-6
CDR3 DNA: TGTGCCAGCAGCACGACAGGGACGCGAGAGACCCAGTACTTC
CDR3 protein: CASSTTGTRETQYF